These 19 T cell receptor beta chains were all obtained from the same sample, sequenced in a study of OX40 agonist ivuxolimab in advanced cancers. Library method: the immunoSEQ multiplex PCR assay. Drawn from immuneACCESS, this table holds only the in-frame rearrangements with V and J called that TCRdb kept. Clones are partly lost; checked studies trace under half to an unresolved V gene and leave the rest unexplained. In this sample the table shows some 65,000 clones, roughly nine tenths of which occur a single time. The ten largest clones add up to just over 2% of the sample. This specimen was CD4+ or CD8+ T cells sorted from blood, taken in a trial of the OX40 agonist ivuxolimab. The source is an adult with an advanced solid tumor such as melanoma, head and neck, liver or kidney cancer.

The V and J genes are TRBV14 and TRBJ2-1; 8 bases align to TRBD2. The CDR3 runs to 16 residues. V was pared by 5 bases and J by 0 bases, with 6 bases of the junction left unmatched. Germline assignment: CDR1 SGHDN and CDR2 FVKESK. CDR3 in DNA: TGTGCCAGCAGCTCAAGCGGGAGCGGCTCCTACAATGAGCAGTTCTTC. Its translation is CASSSSGSGSYNEQFF.

The chain combines TRBV5-4 with TRBJ2-5, with 9 bases lining up with TRBD1. Germline V gives CDR1 SGHNT, CDR2 YYREEE (reference sequence). The CDR3 loop spans 15 amino acids. The trim removed 4 bases at V and 5 bases at J, leaving 9 bases unmatched. CDR3 residues: CASSGRGTGSETQYF. The DNA of the CDR3 is TGTGCCAGCAGCGGGAGAGGGACAGGGAGTGAGACCCAGTACTTC. Using reference TRBV5-4 and TRBJ2-5 for the parts outside the CDR3, the full variable domain is ETGVTQSPTHLIKTRGQQVTLRCSSQSGHNTVSWYQQALGQGPQFIFQYYREEENGRGNFPPRFSGLQFPNYSSELNVNALELDDSALYLCASSGRGTGSETQYFGPGTRLLVL.

The chain is built from TRBV4-1 and TRBJ2-1; TRBD2 agrees at 12 bases. V dropped 6 bases and J dropped 6; count of bases not matched to a gene: 15. CDR3 length equals 18 residues. Germline V CDR1 and CDR2: MGHRA, YSYEKL. This CDR3 reads CASRATGLAGPGGNEQFF. In DNA, the CDR3 is TGCGCCAGCAGGGCTACCGGACTAGCGGGACCAGGGGGCAATGAGCAGTTCTTC.

This chain links TRBV14 with TRBJ2-1, with 10 nucleotides matching TRBD2. V lost 0 bases and J lost 4; bases outside the gene matches: 12. Germline values: CDR1 SGHDN, CDR2 FVKESK. The CDR3 extends over 19 amino acids. Here the CDR3 DNA reads TGTGCCAGCAGCCAAGACAGTATACTAGCGGGGAGGGGGTACAATGAGCAGTTCTTC. Translation: CASSQDSILAGRGYNEQFF.

V gene TRBV5-1 combines with J gene TRBJ2-7, with 8 bases matching TRBD1. V was clipped by 4 bases and J by 0 bases; unmatched bases: 9. The CDR3 has 16 residues. Germline V gene lookup returns CDR1 SGHRS and CDR2 YFSETQ. The CDR3 bases are TGCGCCAGCAGCCTTACCGGACAGGGCAGCTCCTACGAGCAGTACTTC. Amino acids: CASSLTGQGSSYEQYF.

The V gene is TRBV5-6, the J gene TRBJ1-2, with TRBD1 matching 10 bases. With V trimmed by 3 bases and J by 4 bases, 3 bases remained unmatched. Germline V lookup: CDR1 SGHDT, CDR2 YYEEEE. The CDR3 extends over 14 amino acids. CDR3 residues: CASSSGQGIYGYTF. CDR3 DNA sequence: TGTGCCAGCAGCTCGGGACAGGGGATCTATGGCTACACCTTC.

The chain couples TRBV10-3 to TRBJ1-3; TRBD1 is a possible D gene (5 bases). Germline CDR1 and CDR2: ENHRY and SYGVKD. The CDR3 consists of 13 residues. Between the trimmed V and J ends, which lost 10 bases and 2 bases, there was a span of 12 bases. DNA for the CDR3: TGTGCCACCGTCGACAGTACTGGAAACACCATATATTTT. Encoded protein: CATVDSTGNTIYF.

This clone has a handful of counts. The genes are TRBV7-2 and TRBJ2-1; D is perhaps TRBD2 (6 bases). In germline, CDR1 is SGHTA, CDR2 FQGNSA. CDR3 size: 16 residues. V shed 2 bases and J shed 7 bases, with 18 bases lying between them. The CDR3 nucleotides read TGTGCCAGCAGCTTAACCAGCGCGGGGATGGGGAATGAGCAGTTCTTC. This translates into CASSLTSAGMGNEQFF.

The V gene is TRBV19, the J gene TRBJ1-5; 9 nucleotides match TRBD1. Germline values: CDR1 LNHDA, CDR2 SQIVND (reference sequence). The J segment lost 5 bases and the V segment lost 7 bases, leaving 12 bases of the junction unmatched. The CDR3 consists of 16 residues. CDR3 region: CASTLLSGQGYQPQHF. The CDR3 DNA reads as TGTGCCAGTACCCTCCTATCTGGACAGGGGTATCAGCCCCAGCATTTT.

The chain recombines TRBV15 with TRBJ2-2; D remains ambiguous. Between the trimmed V and J ends, which lost 5 bases and 3 bases, there was a span of 10 bases. This CDR3 has 14 residues. Germline CDR1 and CDR2: LNHNV and YYDKDF (reference sequence). CDR3 region: CATSPSHDTGELFF. In DNA, the CDR3 is TGTGCCACCAGCCCTTCCCATGACACCGGGGAGCTGTTTTTT.

The V and J genes are TRBV2 and TRBJ1-1, with D possibly matching TRBD1 (6 bases). In germline, CDR1 is SNHLY, CDR2 FYNNEI. Deletions cut 5 bases from V and 1 base from J, with 14 bases between. The CDR3 sequence is 15 residues long. The CDR3 is CASSKFGQTNTEAFF. The CDR3 bases are TGTGCCAGCAGTAAATTTGGACAGACGAACACTGAAGCTTTCTTT. The variable domain in full, completed from reference TRBV2 and TRBJ1-1, reads EPEVTQTPSHQVTQMGQEVILRCVPISNHLYFYWYRQILGQKVEFLVSFYNNEISEKSEIFDDQFSVERPDGSNFTLKIRSTKLEDSAMYFCASSKFGQTNTEAFFGQGTRLTVV.

In its sample, this clone was seen once. The CDR3 DNA follows: TGTGCCAGCAACGAGGGAATGGAGGAGACCCAGTACTTC. Amino acid sequence: CASNEGMEETQYF. V usage is TRBV2 and J usage is TRBJ2-5; tentatively, D is TRBD2 (5 bases). The germline V gene has CDR1 SNHLY and CDR2 FYNNEI. V gave up 7 bases and J gave up 5 bases, with 14 bases separating them. This CDR3 contains 13 residues.

This rearrangement joins TRBV30 to TRBJ1-2; D might be TRBD1 (6 bases). CDR3 length equals 17 residues. V gave up 3 bases and J gave up 0 bases, with 20 bases separating them. Germline CDR1 GTSNPN, CDR2 SVGIG (reference sequence). CDR3 sequence (DNA): TGTGCCTGGAGCCCCGTGGTTACTCAGGGGTCTAACTATGGCTACACCTTC. Amino acids: CAWSPVVTQGSNYGYTF.

The chain is built from TRBV25-1 and TRBJ2-7, with D unresolved. Germline CDR1 is MGHDK and CDR2 is SYGVNS. The germline V and J ends were trimmed by 3 bases and 1 base, with 10 bases remaining between them. CDR3 size: 14 residues. The CDR3 loop reads CASSDRVNSYEQYF. The CDR3 nucleotides read TGTGCCAGCAGTGATAGAGTAAATTCCTACGAGCAGTACTTC.

The chain combines TRBV5-1 with TRBJ1-1, with 8 nucleotides matching TRBD1. CDR1 is SGHRS and CDR2 is YFSETQ in the germline V gene. V trimming: 4 bases; J trimming: 4 bases; junction bases outside the gene matches: 9. The CDR3 loop spans 15 amino acids. CDR3 nucleotides: TGCGCCAGCAGCGACCAAGGACAGGGTGTCACTGAAGCTTTCTTT. It is translated as CASSDQGQGVTEAFF.

The chain links TRBV9 to TRBJ2-4; D gene unclear. Germline V lookup: CDR1 SGDLS, CDR2 YYNGEE. V was trimmed by 4 bases and J by 0 bases, leaving 11 bases between them. This CDR3 has 15 amino acids. CDR3 in amino acids: CASSSETGAKNIQYF. The CDR3 nucleotides are TGTGCCAGCAGCTCAGAGACGGGAGCCAAAAACATTCAGTACTTC.

This clone has a single count. CDR3 amino acids: CASSGLGQNYGYTF. The CDR3 region has the DNA TGTGCCAGCAGCGGCCTAGGACAGAACTATGGCTACACCTTC. The rearrangement joins TRBV9 to TRBJ1-2; TRBD1 is a possible D gene (6 bases). CDR3 size: 14 residues. With 3 bases removed from V and 2 bases from J, the gap between germline ends came to 11 bases. CDR1 SGDLS and CDR2 YYNGEE come from the germline V gene.

This chain uses TRBV7-9 with TRBJ1-2; unclear D gene. Trimming stripped 1 base from V and 1 base from J, with 10 bases between. The CDR3 runs to 15 residues. Germline CDR1 is SEHNR and CDR2 is FQNEAQ (reference sequence). The CDR3 bases are TGTGCCAGCAGCTTAGACGGCAGCCTTAACTATGGCTACACCTTC. Encoded protein: CASSLDGSLNYGYTF.

This clone was seen only a few times. The chain couples TRBV4-2 to TRBJ1-5; D is undetermined. CDR1 LGHNA and CDR2 YNFKEQ come from the germline V gene. This CDR3 has 16 amino acids. V dropped 1 base and J dropped 0 bases, with 10 bases sitting between them. The CDR3 protein is CASSQGVGNSNQPQHF. DNA for the CDR3: TGTGCCAGCAGCCAAGGGGTAGGGAATAGCAATCAGCCCCAGCATTTT.